This T cell receptor beta chain was observed in a study of OX40 agonist ivuxolimab in advanced cancers. Clones were sequenced by immunoSEQ multiplex PCR, and TCRdb holds only the in-frame ones, with some missing. The table lists about 48,000 clones, 85% to 90% of them singletons. Collection of blood occurred at baseline, at cycle 4 day 1, and at cycle 7 day 1. Trimming cost V 4 bases and J 4 bases, with 17 bases left between them. This CDR3 comprises 15 residues. The germline V gene has CDR1 PRHDT and CDR2 FYEKMQ (reference sequence). About this clone: What it recognizes is unknown.

Broader study findings: In the 0.1-3.0 mg/kg groups, partial responders showed among the lowest expansion. Both CD4+ and CD8+ T cell populations in blood had undergone clonal expansion by week 6 at 0.1 to 3.0 mg/kg. More expanded clones were found, on average, in CD8+ than in CD4+ T cells.

The sequencing used CD4+ or CD8+ T cells sorted from blood, collected in a trial of the OX40 agonist ivuxolimab. The V gene is TRBV13, the J gene TRBJ2-7; TRBD1 might be the D (6 bases). The source of this sequence is an adult with an advanced solid tumor such as melanoma, head and neck, liver or kidney cancer. The CDR3, as DNA: TGTGCCAGCAGCTCCCCCGGGGTGAGGGGGTACGAGCAGTACTTC. The encoded protein is CASSSPGVRGYEQYF.